These T cell receptor beta chains were read from a single sample in a study of T cell repertoires in cytomegalovirus infection. Via MiXCR, TCRdb re-called the reads, giving one row per CDR3 protein. The sample includes about 740,000 distinct CDR3 sequences, roughly 36% of them seen just once. Sequencing was performed on PBMCs. Receptors were obtained from a human donor in good health (CMV status not recorded). Some clones in this sample may be carry-over from other donors' samples. Each CDR3 is given with its conserved first and last residue. The order of the fields is J gene, D gene, clone size, CDR3 length, V gene, CDR3 protein, CDR3 DNA. D genes are given only for firm matches. Clone size is shown for a subset of rows, as once, few, many or a class of expanded clone.

J: TRBJ1-4; D: TRBD1; size: NA; length: 19; V: TRBV20-1; CDR3: CSARAPGQRRSSTNEKLFF; DNA: TGCAGTGCTAGAGCGCCGGGACAGCGGCGATCTTCAACTAATGAAAAACTGTTTTTT
J: TRBJ1-1; D: NA; size: NA; length: 16; V: TRBV7-9; CDR3: CASSSAGGTGNTEAFF; DNA: TGTGCCAGCAGCTCAGCGGGGGGTACAGGAAACACTGAAGCTTTCTTT
J: TRBJ1-1; D: TRBD1; size: NA; length: 14; V: TRBV27; CDR3: CATRMDRGNTEAFF; DNA: TGTGCCACCCGAATGGACAGGGGGAACACTGAAGCTTTCTTT
J: TRBJ1-2; D: TRBD1; size: NA; length: 12; V: TRBV29-1; CDR3: CSVADRVGGYTF; DNA: TGCAGCGTTGCCGACAGGGTGGGGGGCTACACCTTC
J: TRBJ2-1; D: NA; size: NA; length: 14; V: TRBV29-1; CDR3: CSLNRLRDYNEQFF; DNA: TGCAGCCTAAACAGGCTCCGAGACTACAATGAGCAGTTCTTC
J: TRBJ1-1; D: NA; size: NA; length: 12; V: TRBV18; CDR3: CASSQGDTEAFF; DNA: TGTGCCAGCTCACAGGGGGACACTGAAGCTTTCTTT
J: TRBJ2-1; D: NA; size: few; length: 15; V: TRBV7-2; CDR3: CASSWDFGSYNEQFF; DNA: TGTGCCAGCAGCTGGGATTTCGGCTCCTACAATGAGCAGTTCTTC
J: TRBJ2-3; D: TRBD2; size: NA; length: 19; V: TRBV14; CDR3: CASSQDPRLASGNADTQYF; DNA: TGTGCCAGCAGCCAAGACCCTAGGTTAGCTAGCGGGAACGCAGATACGCAGTATTTT
J: TRBJ2-7; D: NA; size: once; length: 14; V: TRBV12-5; CDR3: CASALPQADLEQYF; DNA: TGTGCTAGTGCACTCCCTCAGGCGGACCTCGAGCAGTACTTC
J: TRBJ2-7; D: TRBD1; size: NA; length: 14; V: TRBV4-1; CDR3: CASSQRTGIYEQYF; DNA: TGCGCCAGCAGCCAAAGGACAGGGATCTACGAGCAGTACTTC
J: TRBJ2-3; D: NA; size: NA; length: 15; V: TRBV28; CDR3: CASSLSGTPPDTQYF; DNA: TGTGCCAGCAGTTTATCCGGGACCCCGCCAGATACGCAGTATTTT
J: TRBJ1-5; D: TRBD1; size: few; length: 15; V: TRBV6-2/TRBV6-3; CDR3: CASSYLDRTYEPQHF; DNA: TGTGCCAGCAGTTATTTGGACAGGACCTATGAGCCCCAGCATTTT
J: TRBJ1-1; D: NA; size: many; length: 12; V: TRBV6-2/TRBV6-3; CDR3: CASRLGNTEAFF; DNA: TGTGCCAGCAGATTGGGAAACACTGAAGCTTTCTTT
J: TRBJ2-1; D: TRBD2; size: NA; length: 15; V: TRBV7-3; CDR3: CASSLMVGGAVEQFF; DNA: TGTGCCAGCAGCTTAATGGTCGGGGGGGCGGTTGAGCAGTTCTTC
J: TRBJ2-1; D: NA; size: NA; length: 16; V: TRBV19; CDR3: CASSAEPGSRFDEQFF; DNA: TGTGCCAGTAGTGCAGAACCGGGATCCAGGTTCGATGAGCAGTTCTTC
J: TRBJ2-1; D: NA; size: few; length: 13; V: TRBV28; CDR3: CASSPVAKGEQFF; DNA: TGTGCCAGCAGCCCGGTCGCGAAGGGTGAGCAGTTCTTC
J: TRBJ2-2; D: NA; size: few; length: 11; V: TRBV11-2; CDR3: CASTYGGELFF; DNA: TGTGCCAGCACCTACGGCGGGGAGCTGTTTTTT
J: TRBJ2-3; D: NA; size: NA; length: 15; V: TRBV10-3; CDR3: CAISESGHGTDTQYF; DNA: TGTGCCATCAGTGAGTCAGGTCATGGCACAGATACGCAGTATTTT
J: TRBJ2-1; D: NA; size: NA; length: 17; V: TRBV15; CDR3: CATSRDLLTAAYNEQFF; DNA: TGTGCCACCAGCAGAGACCTCTTGACAGCCGCCTACAATGAGCAGTTCTTC
J: TRBJ1-4; D: NA; size: NA; length: 15; V: TRBV19; CDR3: CASSVIGRLNEKLFF; DNA: TGTGCCAGTAGTGTGATAGGACGGCTAAATGAAAAACTGTTTTTT
J: TRBJ2-5; D: NA; size: NA; length: 14; V: TRBV5-6; CDR3: CASSLGDDQETQYF; DNA: TGTGCCAGCAGCTTGGGTGACGATCAAGAGACCCAGTACTTC
J: TRBJ1-1; D: NA; size: NA; length: 15; V: TRBV9; CDR3: CASSVAPLGGTEAFF; DNA: TGTGCCAGCAGCGTAGCTCCCCTAGGAGGCACTGAAGCTTTCTTT
J: TRBJ2-5; D: TRBD2; size: NA; length: 15; V: TRBV20-1; CDR3: CSAPESGRVQETQYF; DNA: TGCAGTGCTCCCGAGAGCGGGAGGGTCCAAGAGACCCAGTACTTC
J: TRBJ2-7; D: NA; size: few; length: 12; V: TRBV28; CDR3: CASSLLEYEQYF; DNA: TGTGCCAGCAGTTTATTGGAGTACGAGCAGTACTTC
J: TRBJ1-2; D: NA; size: NA; length: 14; V: TRBV18; CDR3: CASSDTEGLHGYTF; DNA: TGTGCCAGCTCCGATACGGAGGGACTACACGGCTACACCTTC
J: TRBJ2-7; D: NA; size: NA; length: 14; V: TRBV10-3; CDR3: CAISETGRSYEQYF; DNA: TGTGCCATCAGTGAGACGGGACGTTCCTACGAGCAGTACTTC
J: TRBJ2-7; D: TRBD2; size: few; length: 14; V: TRBV10-3; CDR3: CAVSREGGFYEQYF; DNA: TGTGCCGTCTCCAGGGAGGGAGGGTTCTACGAGCAGTACTTC
J: TRBJ2-5; D: NA; size: NA; length: 16; V: TRBV28; CDR3: CASSIMTAGGPETQYF; DNA: TGTGCCAGCAGTATAATGACAGCTGGAGGGCCAGAGACCCAGTACTTC
J: TRBJ2-3; D: NA; size: NA; length: 17; V: TRBV2; CDR3: CASSEEEETFSTDTQYF; DNA: TGTGCCAGCAGTGAAGAAGAAGAGACATTCAGCACAGATACGCAGTATTTT
J: TRBJ2-5; D: NA; size: NA; length: 15; V: TRBV7-9; CDR3: CASSFSRPAEETQYF; DNA: TGTGCCAGCAGCTTTTCCAGACCAGCCGAAGAGACCCAGTACTTC
J: TRBJ2-4; D: NA; size: many; length: 15; V: TRBV5-1; CDR3: CASSLEVFAKNIQYF; DNA: TGCGCCAGCAGCTTGGAGGTCTTCGCCAAAAACATTCAGTACTTC
J: TRBJ2-3; D: NA; size: NA; length: 15; V: TRBV29-1; CDR3: CSVPRRGGVSDTQYF; DNA: TGCAGCGTCCCCCGGAGGGGGGGGGTTTCAGATACGCAGTATTTT
J: TRBJ2-1; D: NA; size: NA; length: 14; V: TRBV6-5; CDR3: CASSYSGRYNEQFF; DNA: TGTGCCAGCAGTTACTCGGGCAGATACAATGAGCAGTTCTTC
J: TRBJ2-7; D: NA; size: NA; length: 15; V: TRBV6-2/TRBV6-3; CDR3: CASSYGRGKIYEQYF; DNA: TGTGCCAGCAGTTACGGTAGGGGGAAAATCTACGAGCAGTACTTC
J: TRBJ1-1; D: NA; size: few; length: 13; V: TRBV19; CDR3: CASSILGGTEAFF; DNA: TGTGCCAGTAGTATACTGGGTGGCACTGAAGCTTTCTTT
J: TRBJ1-3; D: TRBD1; size: NA; length: 17; V: TRBV7-4; CDR3: CASSFSGQAGSGNTIYF; DNA: TGTGCCAGCAGCTTTAGCGGACAGGCCGGATCTGGAAACACCATATATTTT
J: TRBJ1-1; D: NA; size: NA; length: 16; V: TRBV6-2/TRBV6-3; CDR3: CASSLPMIREYTEAFF; DNA: TGTGCCAGCAGTTTACCCATGATTCGGGAGTACACTGAAGCTTTCTTT
J: TRBJ1-3; D: NA; size: NA; length: 15; V: TRBV12-3/TRBV12-4; CDR3: CASSGTDFSGNTIYF; DNA: TGTGCCAGCAGCGGCACAGATTTCTCTGGAAACACCATATATTTT
J: TRBJ1-5; D: NA; size: NA; length: 13; V: TRBV10-3; CDR3: CAIRDVSNQPQHF; DNA: TGTGCCATCAGGGATGTGAGCAATCAGCCCCAGCATTTT
J: TRBJ2-2; D: TRBD2; size: once; length: 15; V: TRBV7-2; CDR3: CASRETSGVTGELFF; DNA: TGTGCCAGCAGGGAGACTAGCGGGGTAACCGGGGAGCTGTTTTTT
J: TRBJ2-7; D: NA; size: NA; length: 15; V: TRBV7-3; CDR3: CASSPEDGAPAGQYF; DNA: TGTGCCAGCAGCCCCGAAGATGGAGCCCCGGCGGGGCAGTACTTC
J: TRBJ2-5; D: NA; size: NA; length: 14; V: TRBV7-7; CDR3: CASSLDGFQETQYF; DNA: TGTGCTAGCAGCTTAGATGGGTTCCAAGAGACCCAGTACTTC
J: TRBJ2-2; D: TRBD2; size: many; length: 16; V: TRBV4-1; CDR3: CASSLGLGQGPGELFF; DNA: TGCGCCAGCAGCCTCGGACTAGGCCAAGGACCCGGGGAGCTGTTTTTT
J: TRBJ1-5; D: NA; size: NA; length: 14; V: TRBV2; CDR3: CASSDRGNIQPQHF; DNA: TGTGCCAGCAGTGATCGGGGTAACATTCAGCCCCAGCATTTT
J: TRBJ2-7; D: TRBD1; size: NA; length: 13; V: TRBV11-2; CDR3: CASSLVGQGLQYF; DNA: TGTGCCAGCAGCTTGGTGGGACAGGGCTTGCAGTACTTC
J: TRBJ2-5; D: NA; size: many; length: 13; V: TRBV7-2; CDR3: CASSLEYQETQYF; DNA: TGTGCCAGCAGCTTAGAATACCAAGAGACCCAGTACTTC
J: TRBJ1-1; D: TRBD1; size: once; length: 16; V: TRBV7-8; CDR3: CASRGSLGQRPVKAFF; DNA: TGTGCCAGCAGAGGGAGTTTGGGACAGCGTCCGGTAAAAGCTTTCTTT
J: TRBJ2-7; D: TRBD1; size: few; length: 15; V: TRBV18; CDR3: CASSPRQGPSYEQYF; DNA: TGTGCCAGCTCACCCCGACAGGGACCATCCTACGAGCAGTACTTC
J: TRBJ1-4; D: TRBD1; size: NA; length: 17; V: TRBV28; CDR3: CASSPLGQGRTNEKLFF; DNA: TGTGCCAGCAGTCCACTAGGACAGGGGAGAACTAATGAAAAACTGTTTTTT